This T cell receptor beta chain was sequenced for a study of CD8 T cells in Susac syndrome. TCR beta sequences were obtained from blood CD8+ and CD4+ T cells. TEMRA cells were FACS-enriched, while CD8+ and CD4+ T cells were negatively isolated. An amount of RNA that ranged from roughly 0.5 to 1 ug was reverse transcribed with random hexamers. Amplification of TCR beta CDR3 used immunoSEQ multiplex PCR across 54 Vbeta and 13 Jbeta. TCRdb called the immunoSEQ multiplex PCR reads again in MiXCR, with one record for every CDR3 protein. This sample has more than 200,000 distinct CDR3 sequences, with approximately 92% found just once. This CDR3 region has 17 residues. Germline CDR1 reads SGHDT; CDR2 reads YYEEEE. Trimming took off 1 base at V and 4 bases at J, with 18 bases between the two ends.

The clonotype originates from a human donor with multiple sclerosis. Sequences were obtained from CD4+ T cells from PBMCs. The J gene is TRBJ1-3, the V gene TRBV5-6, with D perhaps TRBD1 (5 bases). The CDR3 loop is CASSLFYGQLGGNTIYF. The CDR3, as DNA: TGTGCCAGCAGCTTGTTCTACGGACAACTAGGAGGAAACACCATATATTTT.